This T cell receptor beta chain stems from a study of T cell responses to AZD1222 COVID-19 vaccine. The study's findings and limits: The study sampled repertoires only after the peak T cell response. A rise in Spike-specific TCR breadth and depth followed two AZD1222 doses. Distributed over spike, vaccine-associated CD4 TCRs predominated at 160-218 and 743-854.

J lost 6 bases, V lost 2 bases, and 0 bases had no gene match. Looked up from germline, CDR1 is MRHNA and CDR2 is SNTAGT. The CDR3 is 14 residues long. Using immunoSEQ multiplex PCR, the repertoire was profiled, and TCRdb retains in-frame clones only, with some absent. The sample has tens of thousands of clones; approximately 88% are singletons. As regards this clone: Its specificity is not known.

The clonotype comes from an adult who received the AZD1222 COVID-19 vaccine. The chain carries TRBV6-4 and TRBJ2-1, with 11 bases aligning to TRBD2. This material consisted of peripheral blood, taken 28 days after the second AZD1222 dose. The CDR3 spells CASSDGTSGNEQFF. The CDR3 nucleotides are TGTGCCAGCAGTGACGGGACTAGCGGCAATGAGCAGTTCTTC.